This T cell receptor beta chain was identified during a study of T cell repertoires in cytomegalovirus infection. Study context: CMV infection and matching HLA type were both indicated by public TCR beta signatures.

TCRdb called the reads again in MiXCR, with one record for every CDR3 protein. The data hold around 430,000 distinct CDR3 sequences, with approximately 40% observed a single time. With 7 bases removed from V and 5 bases from J, the gap between germline ends came to 11 bases. CDR3 length: 12 amino acids. A word on this clonotype: The antigen remains unidentified.

The chain recombines TRBV12-3 or TRBV12-4 with TRBJ1-1; D remains ambiguous. This TCR derives from a human donor in good health (CMV status not recorded). Some clones in this sample may be carry-over from other donors' samples. This sample comprised cultured PBMCs, obtained from culture after CMV antigen stimulation. CDR3 nucleotides: TGTGCCAGCAAAGATCTCCGGACTGAAGCTTTCTTT. Protein sequence: CASKDLRTEAFF.